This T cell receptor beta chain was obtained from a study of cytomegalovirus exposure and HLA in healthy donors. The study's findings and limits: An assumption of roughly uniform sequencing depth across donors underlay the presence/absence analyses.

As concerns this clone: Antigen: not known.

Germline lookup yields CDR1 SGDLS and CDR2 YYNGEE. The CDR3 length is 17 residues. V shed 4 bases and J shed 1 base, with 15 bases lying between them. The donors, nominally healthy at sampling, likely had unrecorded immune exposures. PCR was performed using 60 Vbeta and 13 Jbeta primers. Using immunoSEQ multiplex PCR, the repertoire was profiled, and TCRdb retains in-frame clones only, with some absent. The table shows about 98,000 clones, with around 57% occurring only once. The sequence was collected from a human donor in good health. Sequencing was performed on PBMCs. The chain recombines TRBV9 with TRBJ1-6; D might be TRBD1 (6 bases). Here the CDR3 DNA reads TGTGCCAGCAGCACAGAGAAGGGGACATCCTATAATTCACCCCTCCACTTT. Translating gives CASSTEKGTSYNSPLHF.